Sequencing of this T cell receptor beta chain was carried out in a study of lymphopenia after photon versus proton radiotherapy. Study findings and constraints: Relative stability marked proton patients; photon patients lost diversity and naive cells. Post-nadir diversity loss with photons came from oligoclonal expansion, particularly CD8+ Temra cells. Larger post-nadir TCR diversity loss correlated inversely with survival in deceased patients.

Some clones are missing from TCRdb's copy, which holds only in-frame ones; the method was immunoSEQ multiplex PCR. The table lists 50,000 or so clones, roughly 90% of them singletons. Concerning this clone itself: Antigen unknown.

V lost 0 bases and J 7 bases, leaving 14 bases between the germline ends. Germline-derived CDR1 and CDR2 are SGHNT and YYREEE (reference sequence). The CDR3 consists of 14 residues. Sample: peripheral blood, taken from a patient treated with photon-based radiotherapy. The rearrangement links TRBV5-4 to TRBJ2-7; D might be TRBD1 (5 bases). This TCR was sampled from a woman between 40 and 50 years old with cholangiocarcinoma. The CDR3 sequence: CASSLVGPVGEQYF. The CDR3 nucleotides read TGTGCCAGCAGCTTGGTGGGGCCCGTGGGTGAGCAGTACTTC.